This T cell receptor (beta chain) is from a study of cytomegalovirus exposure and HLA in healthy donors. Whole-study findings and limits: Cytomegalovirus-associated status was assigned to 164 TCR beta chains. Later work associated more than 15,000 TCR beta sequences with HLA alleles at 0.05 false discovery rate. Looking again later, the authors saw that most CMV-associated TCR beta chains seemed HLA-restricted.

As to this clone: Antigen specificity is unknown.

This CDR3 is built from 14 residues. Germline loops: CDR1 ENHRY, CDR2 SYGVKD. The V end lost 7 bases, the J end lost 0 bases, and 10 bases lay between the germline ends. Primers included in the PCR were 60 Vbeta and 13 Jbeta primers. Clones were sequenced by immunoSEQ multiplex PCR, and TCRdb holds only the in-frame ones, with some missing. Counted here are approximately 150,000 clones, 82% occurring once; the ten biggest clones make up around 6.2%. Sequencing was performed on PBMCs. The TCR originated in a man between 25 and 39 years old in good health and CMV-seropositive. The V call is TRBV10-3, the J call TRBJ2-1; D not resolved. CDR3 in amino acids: CAITRSSSYNEQFF. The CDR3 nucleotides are TGTGCCATCACCAGGTCGAGCTCCTACAATGAGCAGTTCTTC.